The source of this T cell receptor beta chain is a study of read filtering for tumor transcriptome and immune sequencing. At the level of the study: 8 patients were R-ISS I, some 16 were R-ISS II, about seven were R-ISS III. Per sample, TCR-region reads ranged about 4 to 11 million by IR-seq, roughly 75 to 1,400 by RNA-seq.

This clonotype was counted at least ten times. Its cognate antigen is unknown. Points from the study as a whole: Dropping single-read clonotypes raised IR-seq and RNA-seq shared-clonotype correlation.

The library was built from 400 to 500 ng RNA with molecular barcoded adaptors for alpha/delta and beta/gamma chains. TCRdb independently ran MiXCR on the reads; one entry per CDR3 protein. The table includes fewer than 90,000 distinct CDR3 sequences, 10% to 15% detected once. Trimming left V 2 bases short and J 2 bases short, with 8 bases between. From germline, CDR1 is MNHEY and CDR2 SMNVEV (reference sequence). The CDR3 has 14 amino acids. Material for sequencing was a population of CD138-negative cells sorted from bone marrow. The receptor was derived from a donor aged 40 or over with multiple myeloma. The chain is built from TRBV27 and TRBJ2-3; D call uncertain. CDR3 DNA: TGTGCCAGCAGTTTAACCTGGGACACAGATACGCAGTATTTT. Amino acid sequence: CASSLTWDTDTQYF.